Shown below are 29 T cell receptor beta chains from a single sample sequenced in a study of blood T cell repertoires in COVID-19. The protocol was immunoSEQ multiplex PCR, while the TCRdb copy is restricted to in-frame clones and leaves out a portion. Of about 190,000 clones listed, about 88% are singletons. The sequenced sample was PBMCs or T cells enriched from blood (not recorded which). The source of these receptors is a woman in her twenties or thirties who had recovered from COVID-19.

The rearrangement links TRBV7-9 to TRBJ1-1; D remains unclear. The CDR3 sequence is 16 residues long. Germline assignment: CDR1 SEHNR and CDR2 FQNEAQ (reference sequence). Deletions cut 5 bases from V and 1 base from J, with 17 bases between. The CDR3 DNA sequence: TGTGCCAGCAGCCCGCGCCTCCGGGTAACGAACACTGAAGCTTTCTTT. The encoded protein is CASSPRLRVTNTEAFF.

The rearrangement uses TRBV28 and TRBJ1-2, with 7 bases matching TRBD1. The CDR3 is 14 amino acids. Looked up from germline, CDR1 is MDHEN and CDR2 is SYDVKM. Unmatched junction bases numbered 7, after V lost 3 bases and J lost 6 bases. The CDR3 spells CASSFPQDRHGYTF. In nucleotides, the CDR3 is TGTGCCAGCAGTTTCCCTCAGGACAGGCATGGCTACACCTTC.

This chain links TRBV28 with TRBJ2-7, with D possibly being TRBD1 (5 bases). CDR1 and CDR2 from the germline V gene are MDHEN and SYDVKM. V lost 3 bases to trimming and J lost 0 bases, with 15 bases between them. This CDR3 is built from 16 residues. CDR3 bases: TGTGCCAGCAGTTTCTCCGCGACAGCCAACTCCTACGAGCAGTACTTC. Its translation is CASSFSATANSYEQYF.

The J gene is TRBJ1-1, the V gene TRBV21-1; the DNA was not compared with TRBD1, the D call given in the table. TRBV21-1 constitutes a pseudogene. The length of the CDR3 is 18 residues. The CDR3 here is CASSKGGQGACSGTEAFF. The CDR3, as DNA: TGTGCCAGCAGCAAAGGAGGACAGGGGGCATGTTCGGGAACTGAAGCTTTCTTT.

CDR3 in DNA: TGTGCCAGCTCACCGCAGAGGGGACAGGGGAAGCCTAATGAAAAACTGTTTTTT. Translated, it gives CASSPQRGQGKPNEKLFF. The chain has TRBV18 and TRBJ1-4; 10 positions agree with TRBD1. CDR1 and CDR2 (germline): KGHSH, LQKENI. V lost 3 bases and J lost 3; bases outside the gene matches: 10. CDR3 length: 18 residues.

This CDR3 is CSARHNYGYTF. The CDR3 DNA reads as TGCAGTGCTAGACATAACTATGGCTACACCTTC. The chain combines TRBV20-1 with TRBJ1-2; D uncertain. The CDR3 loop spans 11 amino acids. With 2 bases removed from V and 1 base from J, the gap between germline ends came to 2 bases. CDR1 is DFQATT and CDR2 is SNEGSKA in the germline V gene (reference sequence).

The DNA for the CDR3 is TGTGCCAGCAGTTTCCCCCAGCGGGGCGGCACAGATACGCAGTATTTT. It is translated as CASSFPQRGGTDTQYF. V and J are TRBV28 and TRBJ2-3, with 7 bases lining up with TRBD2. The CDR3 contains 16 residues. Germline lookup yields CDR1 MDHEN and CDR2 SYDVKM. With V trimmed by 3 bases and J by 1 base, 7 bases remained unmatched.

The chain employs TRBV5-1 and TRBJ2-4, with 14 positions matching TRBD2. This CDR3 is built from 20 residues. Germline V lookup: CDR1 SGHRS, CDR2 YFSETQ. The junction had 12 bases not matched to a gene; V was cut back by 4 bases and J by 0 bases. The CDR3 here is CASSLPRLAGGSLAKNIQYF. As DNA, the CDR3 is TGCGCCAGCAGCCTCCCTAGACTAGCGGGAGGGTCCTTAGCCAAAAACATTCAGTACTTC.

Regarding this clone: At one end the junction does not follow the germline gene, possibly because of a read error. The rearrangement joins TRBV7-7 to TRBJ2-1; 7 nucleotides agree with TRBD1. From germline, CDR1 is SSHAT and CDR2 FNYEAQ (reference sequence). CDR3 length: 16 amino acids. The CDR3 here is CASSPGQAASYNEQFF. CDR3 DNA sequence: TGTGCTAGCAGCCCAGGACAGGCCGCGTCCTACAATGAGCAGTTCTTC.

The chain employs TRBV28 and TRBJ2-7; 12 bases are shared with TRBD2. This CDR3 contains 14 residues. Germline lookup yields CDR1 MDHEN and CDR2 SYDVKM. V trimming: 4 bases; J trimming: 8 bases; junction bases outside the gene matches: 6. CDR3 amino acids: CASSSLAGGPKQYF. CDR3 nucleotides: TGTGCCAGCAGTTCGCTAGCGGGAGGGCCGAAGCAGTACTTC.

The sample holds a few counts of this clone. CDR3 sequence reads: CASRPRGIGGGYTF. As DNA, the CDR3 is TGCGCCAGCCGGCCCCGGGGGATTGGTGGTGGCTACACCTTC. The chain links TRBV5-1 to TRBJ1-2; a possible D gene is TRBD1 (5 bases). Trimming stripped 7 bases from V and 7 bases from J, with 20 bases between. The CDR3 consists of 14 residues. Germline V gene sequence: CDR1 SGHRS, CDR2 YFSETQ.

DNA for the CDR3: TGCGCCAGCAGCCCCCCCAAACGGGGCACTGAAGCTTTCTTT. As protein: CASSPPKRGTEAFF. This chain joins TRBV4-1 and TRBJ1-1; D is unclear. Trimming removed 4 bases at V and 4 bases at J, with 13 bases between. Germline lookup yields CDR1 MGHRA and CDR2 YSYEKL. This CDR3 spans 14 amino acids.

The chain carries TRBV6-1 and TRBJ2-7; D might be TRBD1 (6 bases). Germline loops: CDR1 MNHNS, CDR2 SASEGT. V was pared by 4 bases and J by 0 bases, with 22 bases between. The CDR3 runs to 18 residues. The DNA for the CDR3 is TGTGCCAGCAGTGCCCGGGACAACCCTATTCCAAGCTCCTACGAGCAGTACGTC. Residues: CASSARDNPIPSSYEQYV.

Regarding this clone: An end of the junction differs from the germline gene, which may be a read error. V gene TRBV7-7 combines with J gene TRBJ1-1; 7 bases match TRBD1. The germline V gene encodes CDR1 SSHAT and CDR2 FNYEAQ (reference sequence). The length of the CDR3 is 13 residues. The CDR3 loop reads CASSLAQGEKAFF. The CDR3 nucleotides read TGTGCTAGCAGCTTAGCCCAGGGGGAGAAGGCTTTCTTT.

This clone has only one observation. The chain carries TRBV19 and TRBJ2-1; TRBD2 matches at 9 bases. Germline V CDR1 and CDR2: LNHDA, SQIVND (reference sequence). This CDR3 contains 15 residues. J was trimmed by 7 bases and V by 4 bases; bases with no gene match: 8. CDR3 in DNA: TGTGCCAGTAGTACCCCTAGCGGGAATAGGAATGAGCAGTTCTTC. Translation: CASSTPSGNRNEQFF.

The chain is built from TRBV20-1 and TRBJ2-7; 8 nucleotides match TRBD2. Germline CDR1 DFQATT, CDR2 SNEGSKA (reference sequence). This CDR3 region has 14 residues. The trim removed 3 bases at V and 6 bases at J, leaving 10 bases unmatched. DNA for the CDR3: TGCAGTGCTAGTTTCAGCGGGGGAGGAGGCGAGCAGTACGTC. Its protein product is CSASFSGGGGEQYV.

The chain combines TRBV14 with TRBJ1-2; tentative D call: TRBD1 (5 bases). The germline V and J ends were trimmed by 1 base and 4 bases, with 7 bases remaining between them. Germline V gene lookup returns CDR1 SGHDN and CDR2 FVKESK. The CDR3 consists of 13 residues. The CDR3 nucleotides are TGTGCCAGCAGCCAAGGGGGCGTCTATGGCTACACCTTC. The encoded protein is CASSQGGVYGYTF. Filled out from reference TRBV14 and TRBJ1-2, the complete variable domain reads EAGVTQFPSHSVIEKGQTVTLRCDPISGHDNLYWYRRVMGKEIKFLLHFVKESKQDESGMPNNRFLAERTGGTYSTLKVQPAELEDSGVYFCASSQGGVYGYTFGSGTRLTVV.

This clone was seen more than once but under ten times. The V gene is TRBV3-1 (or the pseudogene TRBV3-2), the J gene TRBJ2-7; D is perhaps TRBD2 (7 bases). Germline CDR1 is LGHDT and CDR2 is YNNKEL (reference sequence). V lost 4 bases to trimming and J lost 5 bases, with 27 bases between them. The CDR3 has 18 amino acids. In DNA form, the CDR3 reads TGTGCCAGCAGCCCCCGGCAGTTAGCGAGGGGGGGAAGGGACGAGCAGTACTTC. Residues: CASSPRQLARGGRDEQYF.

This clone showed up just a few times. The chain recombines TRBV5-1 with TRBJ2-3, with TRBD2 identical over 11 bases. The CDR3 contains 15 residues. Germline values: CDR1 SGHRS, CDR2 YFSETQ. V was pared by 3 bases and J by 0 bases, with 0 bases of the junction left unmatched. The CDR3 loop is CASSWTSGSTDTQYF. The CDR3 DNA sequence: TGCGCCAGCAGCTGGACTAGCGGGAGCACAGATACGCAGTATTTT.

The chain combines TRBV7-2 with TRBJ1-1; perhaps TRBD1 as D (5 bases). Germline V lookup: CDR1 SGHTA, CDR2 FQGNSA. V gave up 0 bases and J gave up 0 bases, with 14 bases separating them. The CDR3 is made up of 17 amino acids. The CDR3 sequence is CASSLASSEGLNTEAFF. The DNA of the CDR3 is TGTGCCAGCAGCTTAGCGAGCTCGGAGGGGCTGAACACTGAAGCTTTCTTT.

J is TRBJ1-4 and V is TRBV28, with D perhaps matching TRBD1 (5 bases). The V end was cut by 7 bases, the J end by 7 bases, with 16 bases between. The CDR3 runs 14 residues. Per the germline V gene, CDR1 is MDHEN and CDR2 is SYDVKM. CDR3 nucleotides: TGTGCCAGCACCCCGGGGGACCAGTTTGAAAAACTGTTTTTT. Amino acid sequence: CASTPGDQFEKLFF. The entire variable domain, with the rest obtained from reference TRBV28 and TRBJ1-4, is as follows: DVKVTQSSRYLVKRTGEKVFLECVQDMDHENMFWYRQDPGLGLRLIYFSYDVKMKEKGDIPEGYSVSREKKERFSLILESASTNQTSMYLCASTPGDQFEKLFFGSGTQLSVL.

This clone was counted a single time. This chain links TRBV14 with TRBJ1-4; 7 bases match TRBD1. Germline CDR1 reads SGHDN; CDR2 reads FVKESK. The CDR3 is 12 amino acids. The J segment lost 12 bases and the V segment lost 4 bases, leaving 5 bases of the junction unmatched. CDR3 amino acids: CASSPQGVELFF. CDR3 nucleotide sequence: TGTGCCAGCAGCCCCCAGGGGGTGGAACTGTTTTTT.

The chain employs TRBV5-8 and TRBJ2-7; D remains unclear. V dropped 5 bases and J dropped 6 bases, with 12 bases sitting between them. The germline gives CDR1 SGHTS, CDR2 YDEGEE. The CDR3 is made up of 12 amino acids. Here the CDR3 reads CASSLGSLEQYF. The DNA for the CDR3 is TGTGCCAGCAGTCTCGGGTCCCTCGAGCAGTACTTC.

The chain carries TRBV19 and TRBJ2-3; D might be TRBD1 (6 bases). The CDR3 has 14 residues. Germline lookup yields CDR1 LNHDA and CDR2 SQIVND (reference sequence). V lost 3 bases and J lost 6, with 13 bases in between. DNA of the CDR3: TGTGCCAGTAGTATCTTAGGGACACCGGATACGCAGTATTTT. Translation: CASSILGTPDTQYF.

The chain combines TRBV5-1 with TRBJ1-2, with 9 bases lining up with TRBD1. The CDR3 runs to 16 residues. In germline, CDR1 is SGHRS, CDR2 YFSETQ. Losses at the gene ends were 5 bases for V and 0 bases for J; bases not matched to a gene: 8. CDR3 sequence reads: CASSLTGGGSNYGYTF. The CDR3 coding sequence is TGCGCCAGCAGTTTAACAGGGGGCGGCTCTAACTATGGCTACACCTTC.

The chain joins TRBV3-1 (or the pseudogene TRBV3-2) to TRBJ2-1; 10 bases map to TRBD2. The length of the CDR3 is 13 residues. Germline loops: CDR1 LGHDT, CDR2 YNNKEL (reference sequence). V shed 7 bases and J 8 bases; nucleotides not matched to a gene: 5. In DNA, the CDR3 is TGTGCCAGCAAGGCTAGCGGGAGTGATGAGCAGTTCTTC. Its translation is CASKASGSDEQFF.

The V call is TRBV5-4, the J call TRBJ2-3; no definite D call. CDR1 and CDR2 from the germline V gene are SGHNT and YYREEE (reference sequence). The CDR3 length is 14 residues. V was shortened by 0 bases and J by 5 bases, with 10 bases between the two germline ends. As DNA, the CDR3 is TGTGCCAGCAGCTTGGGACTCGGAAAAGATACGCAGTATTTT. Its protein product is CASSLGLGKDTQYF.

This sequence joins TRBV6-4 and TRBJ2-1, with TRBD1 matching 10 bases. This CDR3 is 14 amino acids long. CDR1 is MRHNA and CDR2 is SNTAGT in the germline V gene. V lost 6 bases, J lost 13 bases, and 12 bases stayed unmatched. The CDR3 spells CASSEAGQGVQQFF. CDR3 coding DNA: TGTGCCAGCAGCGAAGCCGGACAGGGGGTACAACAGTTCTTC.

The rearrangement links TRBV10-2 to TRBJ2-1, with 11 positions matching TRBD2. Looked up from germline, CDR1 is WSHSY and CDR2 is SAAADI. Trimming took 11 bases from V and 7 from J; bases not matched to a gene: 10. The CDR3 contains 14 residues. CDR3 residues: CAVLTSGAGNEQFF. CDR3 in DNA: TGCGCCGTTTTGACTAGCGGGGCAGGGAATGAGCAGTTCTTC.